Presented here are 32 T cell receptor beta chains from one specimen sequenced in a study of OX40 agonist ivuxolimab in advanced cancers. Assay used: immunoSEQ multiplex PCR; TCRdb lists only in-frame clones, some missing. The sample lists about 30,000 clones, roughly 76% occurring once. Here the sequenced sample was CD4+ or CD8+ T cells sorted from blood, taken in a trial of the OX40 agonist ivuxolimab. These receptor sequences come from an adult with an advanced solid tumor such as melanoma, head and neck, liver or kidney cancer.

This clone was recorded once. The genes are TRBV28 and TRBJ2-5; D uncertain. The length of the CDR3 is 12 residues. CDR1 is MDHEN and CDR2 is SYDVKM in the germline V gene. Trimming shortened V by 6 bases and J by 4 bases, and 9 bases separated the two germline ends. The CDR3, as DNA: TGTGCCAGCAGCCGCCCCCCAGAGACCCAGTACTTC. This codes for CASSRPPETQYF.

This clone was detected only a few times. This chain uses TRBV19 with TRBJ1-5; D may be TRBD1 (5 bases). V lost 6 bases and J 5 bases, leaving 11 bases between the germline ends. Germline CDR1 is LNHDA and CDR2 is SQIVND (reference sequence). The CDR3 loop spans 13 amino acids. The CDR3 reads CASSPGHHQPQHF. CDR3 in DNA: TGTGCCAGTAGCCCAGGACACCATCAGCCCCAGCATTTT.

To note about this clone: Because the CDR3's place on the DNA is in doubt, the DNA is left out and the CDR3 is given as listed by TCRdb. The V gene is TRBV7-5, the J gene TRBJ2-6. TRBV7-5 is shown as a pseudogene. The CDR3 is 15 amino acids in total, end residues counted. The CDR3: CASSVWGSGANVLTF.

The rearrangement uses TRBV29-1 and TRBJ1-1, with D possibly matching TRBD1 (5 bases). The V end lost 5 bases, the J end lost 9 bases, and 16 bases lay between the germline ends. CDR1 SQVTM and CDR2 ANQGSEA come from the germline V gene. The CDR3 loop spans 12 amino acids. CDR3 DNA: TGCAGCGTTCAACCCCAGGGCAGAAAAGCTTTCTTT. Residues: CSVQPQGRKAFF.

A few counts support this clone. The chain couples TRBV28 to TRBJ2-2; perhaps TRBD2 as D (5 bases). V was cut by 9 bases and J by 5 bases, with 19 bases left in between. In germline, CDR1 is MDHEN, CDR2 SYDVKM. There are 15 residues in the CDR3. In nucleotides, the CDR3 is TGTGCCAGTCAGGCGGAGGCCCGACGGACCGGGGAGCTGTTTTTT. Translating gives CASQAEARRTGELFF. The full variable domain, rest sourced from reference TRBV28 and TRBJ2-2, is DVKVTQSSRYLVKRTGEKVFLECVQDMDHENMFWYRQDPGLGLRLIYFSYDVKMKEKGDIPEGYSVSREKKERFSLILESASTNQTSMYLCASQAEARRTGELFFGEGSRLTVL.

This sequence joins TRBV1 and TRBJ2-1; TRBD2 reflects the table's D call only, with no check against the DNA. TRBV1 has pseudogene status. The CDR3 runs to 12 residues. CDR3 coding DNA: TGCACCAGCAGCCTCTATGGCAATGAGCAGTTCTTC. Residues: CTSSLYGNEQFF.

The chain couples TRBV6-6 to TRBJ2-7, with 10 bases that match TRBD1. Per the germline V gene, CDR1 is MNHNY and CDR2 is SVGAGI (reference sequence). The CDR3 covers 16 residues. Trimming took 4 bases from V and 4 from J; bases not matched to a gene: 10. Written as DNA, the CDR3 is TGTGCCAGCAGTTCGCCCGGGACAGGGGTATCTTACGAGCAGTACTTC. This codes for CASSSPGTGVSYEQYF.

This chain uses TRBV9 with TRBJ1-2; TRBD1 is a possible D gene (6 bases). Germline V gives CDR1 SGDLS, CDR2 YYNGEE. CDR3 length: 14 residues. Trimming cost V 4 bases and J 2 bases, with 12 bases left between them. CDR3 residues: CASSTRQANYGYTF. CDR3 DNA: TGTGCCAGCAGCACAAGACAGGCCAACTATGGCTACACCTTC.

The chain carries TRBV30 and TRBJ1-1; D gene unclear. From germline, CDR1 is GTSNPN and CDR2 SVGIG (reference sequence). CDR3 length: 14 residues. V was pared by 0 bases and J by 1 base, with 9 bases between. CDR3 sequence: CAWSVGQTNTEAFF. Here the CDR3 DNA reads TGTGCCTGGAGTGTAGGGCAGACGAACACTGAAGCTTTCTTT.

The genes are TRBV7-3 and TRBJ1-5; D might be TRBD1 (5 bases). The CDR3 runs 17 residues. V was clipped by 5 bases and J by 7 bases, with 24 bases between them. CDR1 is SGHTA, CDR2 FQGTGA, per germline. CDR3: CASSPPVLGRDEQPQHF. DNA of the CDR3: TGTGCCAGCAGCCCCCCCGTGTTGGGCAGGGATGAACAGCCCCAGCATTTT.

The V gene is TRBV30, the J gene TRBJ2-1, with D tentatively TRBD2 (7 bases). Trimming removed 2 bases from V and 7 bases from J, with 15 bases in between. This CDR3 comprises 14 residues. Germline-derived CDR1 and CDR2 are GTSNPN and SVGIG (reference sequence). The CDR3 protein is CAWSMEGGTNEQFF. Here the CDR3 DNA reads TGTGCCTGGAGTATGGAGGGGGGGACGAATGAGCAGTTCTTC.

The chain recombines TRBV6-1 with TRBJ1-2; possible D gene TRBD1, 5 bases. Germline assignment: CDR1 MNHNS and CDR2 SASEGT. The germline V and J ends were trimmed by 2 bases and 8 bases, with 18 bases remaining between them. This CDR3 spans 15 amino acids. The CDR3 nucleotides are TGTGCCAGCAGTGAATCGTTTAGGGCAGGGATAGGCTACACCTTC. Protein: CASSESFRAGIGYTF.

The J gene is TRBJ2-6, the V gene TRBV5-1, with 7 bases identical to TRBD1. CDR1 and CDR2 (germline): SGHRS, YFSETQ. The CDR3 has 18 amino acids. V lost 0 bases and J lost 3; bases outside the gene matches: 9. The CDR3 reads CASSLAPPTGDGANVLTF. The CDR3 nucleotides read TGCGCCAGCAGCTTGGCCCCTCCTACAGGGGATGGGGCCAACGTCCTGACTTTC. The full variable domain, its missing parts supplied by reference TRBV5-1 and TRBJ2-6, is KAGVTQTPRYLIKTRGQQVTLSCSPISGHRSVSWYQQTPGQGLQFLFEYFSETQRNKGNFPGRFSGRQFSNSRSEMNVSTLELGDSALYLCASSLAPPTGDGANVLTFGAGSRLTVL.

In DNA form, the CDR3 reads TGCGCCAGCAGCGGACTAGCGGGAGACTCCTACGAGCAGTACTTC. Its protein is CASSGLAGDSYEQYF. The V call is TRBV5-1, the J call TRBJ2-7; 13 bases map to TRBD2. The CDR3 is 15 residues long. CDR1 SGHRS and CDR2 YFSETQ come from the germline V gene. The trim removed 4 bases at V and 0 bases at J, leaving 1 base unmatched.

In its sample, this clone was seen a few times. The gene calls are TRBV7-2 and TRBJ2-5; the match to TRBD2 covers 10 bases. CDR3 length: 16 amino acids. CDR1 and CDR2 from the germline V gene are SGHTA and FQGNSA. The V and J ends lost 4 bases and 4 bases, in that order; junction bases with no gene match: 9. The CDR3 loop is CASSSSPAGGRETQYF. The DNA of the CDR3 is TGTGCCAGCAGCTCGAGTCCAGCGGGGGGGAGAGAGACCCAGTACTTC.

This chain links TRBV5-4 with TRBJ2-7; TRBD2 is a possible D gene (6 bases). The V gene lost 4 bases and the J gene lost 0 bases, with 20 bases spanning the gap. Germline CDR1 reads SGHNT; CDR2 reads YYREEE (reference sequence). The CDR3 contains 17 residues. CDR3 bases: TGTGCCAGCAGCCGCCTCCGTGGGACTGAAAGCTCCTACGAGCAGTACTTC. It is translated as CASSRLRGTESSYEQYF.

This clone was observed once. This chain connects TRBV5-4 to TRBJ2-7; D possibly corresponds to TRBD2 (6 bases). Between the trimmed V and J ends, which lost 1 base and 1 base, there was a span of 15 bases. Germline CDR1 is SGHNT and CDR2 is YYREEE (reference sequence). CDR3 size: 16 residues. The CDR3 DNA is TGTGCCAGCAGCTTGCAAAGAACGGGAGAGTCCTACGAGCAGTACTTC. Protein sequence: CASSLQRTGESYEQYF.

The genes are TRBV4-2 and TRBJ2-1; 9 bases align to TRBD2. CDR3 size: 15 residues. V trimming: 4 bases; J trimming: 7 bases; junction bases outside the gene matches: 8. Per the germline V gene, CDR1 is LGHNA and CDR2 is YNFKEQ. The CDR3 sequence: CASSPPTSGFNEQFF. CDR3 DNA: TGTGCCAGCAGCCCCCCTACTAGCGGGTTTAATGAGCAGTTCTTC.

The V call is TRBV11-3, the J call TRBJ2-1, with a tentative D call TRBD2 (5 bases). There are 13 residues in the CDR3. Trimming cost V 2 bases and J 8 bases, with 10 bases left between them. The germline gives CDR1 SGHNT, CDR2 YENEEA. CDR3 region: CASSLLEGHEQFF. In DNA, the CDR3 is TGTGCCAGCAGCTTACTAGAGGGCCATGAGCAGTTCTTC.

This rearrangement joins TRBV6-1 to TRBJ2-3, with 10 bases lining up with TRBD2. The CDR3 is 15 amino acids. Trimming took 7 bases from V and 4 from J; bases not matched to a gene: 8. Per the germline V gene, CDR1 is MNHNS and CDR2 is SASEGT. This CDR3 reads CASTVAGGYPDTQYF. CDR3 sequence (DNA): TGTGCCAGCACTGTAGCGGGAGGTTACCCAGATACGCAGTATTTT.

The chain combines TRBV28 with TRBJ2-1, with a tentative D call TRBD2 (6 bases). V lost 3 bases, J lost 6 bases, and 9 bases lay in between. CDR3 length: 13 residues. Germline V gives CDR1 MDHEN, CDR2 SYDVKM. CDR3 sequence reads: CASSFGGSNEQFF. Written as DNA, the CDR3 is TGTGCCAGCAGTTTTGGAGGGAGCAATGAGCAGTTCTTC. Looking up the rest from reference TRBV28 and TRBJ2-1 gives the full variable domain: DVKVTQSSRYLVKRTGEKVFLECVQDMDHENMFWYRQDPGLGLRLIYFSYDVKMKEKGDIPEGYSVSREKKERFSLILESASTNQTSMYLCASSFGGSNEQFFGPGTRLTVL.

V is TRBV5-1 and J is TRBJ2-3; no definite D call. This CDR3 is 12 amino acids long. Germline CDR1 SGHRS, CDR2 YFSETQ. The V gene lost 4 bases and the J gene lost 0 bases, with 3 bases spanning the gap. The CDR3 bases are TGCGCCAGCAGCCTTAGCACAGATACGCAGTATTTT. Its translation: CASSLSTDTQYF. Using reference TRBV5-1 and TRBJ2-3 for the parts outside the CDR3, the full variable domain is KAGVTQTPRYLIKTRGQQVTLSCSPISGHRSVSWYQQTPGQGLQFLFEYFSETQRNKGNFPGRFSGRQFSNSRSEMNVSTLELGDSALYLCASSLSTDTQYFGPGTRLTVL.

The gene calls are TRBV6-6 and TRBJ1-1; D ambiguous. The germline gives CDR1 MNHNY, CDR2 SVGAGI (reference sequence). The CDR3 totals 11 residues. V shed 7 bases and J shed 7 bases, with 10 bases lying between them. The CDR3 DNA follows: TGTGCCAGCACCCAGTACGGTGAAGCTTTCTTT. It encodes CASTQYGEAFF.

The V call is TRBV7-2, the J call TRBJ2-3, with D possibly called TRBD1 or TRBD2 (6 bases each). Trimming removed 5 bases at V and 2 bases at J, with 14 bases between. Germline V lookup: CDR1 SGHTA, CDR2 FQGNSA. The CDR3 has 15 residues. DNA for the CDR3: TGTGCCAGCAGCCAGAACCCGGGGGCCACAGATACGCAGTATTTT. Residues: CASSQNPGATDTQYF.

The chain uses TRBV5-1 and TRBJ2-5; D remains ambiguous. V shed 2 bases and J shed 2 bases, with 7 bases lying between them. CDR3 size: 13 residues. CDR1 and CDR2 from the germline V gene are SGHRS and YFSETQ. Here the CDR3 reads CASSFNGQETQYF. The CDR3, as DNA: TGCGCCAGCAGCTTTAATGGGCAAGAGACCCAGTACTTC.

The genes are TRBV18 and TRBJ2-5; no firm D call. V was trimmed by 3 bases and J by 0 bases, leaving 2 bases between them. Germline-derived CDR1 and CDR2 are KGHSH and LQKENI. CDR3 length: 12 residues. The CDR3 region is CASSPYQETQYF. The DNA for the CDR3 is TGTGCCAGCTCACCCTACCAAGAGACCCAGTACTTC.

J is TRBJ1-2 and V is TRBV6-1, with a weak D call TRBD1 (5 bases). CDR1 MNHNS and CDR2 SASEGT come from the germline V gene. Trimming left V 1 base short and J 8 bases short, with 14 bases between. The CDR3 is 14 amino acids. This CDR3 reads CASSEGGARQGYTF. The CDR3, as DNA: TGTGCCAGCAGTGAAGGGGGCGCAAGACAAGGCTACACCTTC.

The chain is built from TRBV28 and TRBJ1-2; TRBD1 aligns across 8 bases. This CDR3 has 13 amino acids. The V segment lost 10 bases and the J segment 4 bases; nucleotides outside the gene matches: 8. Looked up from germline, CDR1 is MDHEN and CDR2 is SYDVKM. DNA for the CDR3: TGTGCCACCCGACAGGGGAGAACCTATGGCTACACCTTC. Translating it yields CATRQGRTYGYTF.

The count of this clone is one. The genes are TRBV28 and TRBJ2-5; TRBD1 matches at 9 bases. V lost 6 bases and J lost 3; bases outside the gene matches: 2. Germline CDR1 reads MDHEN; CDR2 reads SYDVKM. The CDR3 is 13 amino acids. Here the CDR3 reads CASRGQGEETQYF. DNA of the CDR3: TGTGCCAGCAGGGGACAGGGAGAAGAGACCCAGTACTTC. The full variable domain, with the rest looked up from reference TRBV28 and TRBJ2-5, is DVKVTQSSRYLVKRTGEKVFLECVQDMDHENMFWYRQDPGLGLRLIYFSYDVKMKEKGDIPEGYSVSREKKERFSLILESASTNQTSMYLCASRGQGEETQYFGPGTRLLVL.

In its sample, this clone was seen once. The chain is built from TRBV11-2 and TRBJ2-5; perhaps TRBD1 as D (7 bases). The CDR3 has 16 amino acids. Deletions cut 0 bases from V and 6 bases from J, with 17 bases between. Germline V gives CDR1 SGHAT, CDR2 FQNNGV. CDR3 loop: CASSLDQPAGGKTQYF. The CDR3 bases are TGTGCCAGCAGCTTAGACCAACCCGCAGGGGGGAAGACCCAGTACTTC. Variable domain in full (rest from reference TRBV11-2 and TRBJ2-5): EAGVAQSPRYKIIEKRQSVAFWCNPISGHATLYWYQQILGQGPKLLIQFQNNGVVDDSQLPKDRFSAERLKGVDSTLKIQPAKLEDSAVYLCASSLDQPAGGKTQYFGPGTRLLVL.

This chain connects TRBV6-5 to TRBJ1-1, with 10 bases matching TRBD1. Germline values: CDR1 MNHEY, CDR2 SVGAGI. This CDR3 spans 15 amino acids. V lost 6 bases, J lost 2 bases, and 6 bases stayed unmatched. The CDR3 region has the DNA TGTGCCAGCAGCCGGACAGGGGGTGTTAACACTGAAGCTTTCTTT. Protein product: CASSRTGGVNTEAFF.

This clone was observed a few times. The CDR3 region is CASSPGLAGGLNEQFF. CDR3 in DNA: TGCGCCAGCAGCCCCGGACTAGCGGGAGGTTTAAATGAGCAGTTCTTC. The V and J genes are TRBV4-1 and TRBJ2-1, with 14 nucleotides matching TRBD2. The CDR3 is made up of 16 amino acids. V dropped 4 bases and J dropped 7; count of bases not matched to a gene: 6. The germline V gene has CDR1 MGHRA and CDR2 YSYEKL.